The 14 T cell receptor beta chains below were found in one sample sequenced in a study of blood T cell repertoires in COVID-19. Assay used: immunoSEQ multiplex PCR; TCRdb lists only in-frame clones, some missing. Among 210,000 or so clones listed, less than 90% were seen once. The sample was peripheral blood. The receptor set was obtained from a man between 35 and 55 years old with active or convalescent COVID-19.

The CDR3 here is CASSEGRGSTGNTIYF. CDR3 nucleotide sequence: TGTGCCAGCAGTGAGGGGAGGGGGTCGACTGGAAACACCATATATTTT. This chain joins TRBV6-1 and TRBJ1-3, with D perhaps TRBD1 (6 bases). Trimming took off 3 bases at V and 2 bases at J, with 14 bases between the two ends. Germline CDR1 is MNHNS and CDR2 is SASEGT. The CDR3 runs 16 residues.

The rearrangement uses TRBV30 and TRBJ2-5; a weak D match, TRBD2 (5 bases). V was pared by 7 bases and J by 3 bases, with 12 bases between. CDR3 length equals 12 residues. Germline V CDR1 and CDR2: GTSNPN, SVGIG (reference sequence). In DNA form, the CDR3 reads TGTGCCTCCACACCCGGGGAAGAGACCCAGTACTTC. Amino acids: CASTPGEETQYF.

This chain links TRBV19 with TRBJ1-1; 12 bases agree with TRBD1. The CDR3 extends over 16 amino acids. Germline values: CDR1 LNHDA, CDR2 SQIVND (reference sequence). The V segment lost 5 bases and the J segment 5 bases; nucleotides outside the gene matches: 9. The CDR3 region is CASSHTGTGGWTEAFF. CDR3 DNA sequence: TGTGCCAGTAGTCATACCGGGACAGGGGGCTGGACTGAAGCTTTCTTT.

The chain links TRBV19 to TRBJ2-7; D is perhaps TRBD2 (6 bases). The CDR3 consists of 14 residues. Deletions cut 9 bases from V and 1 base from J, with 16 bases between. Germline V gene sequence: CDR1 LNHDA, CDR2 SQIVND (reference sequence). The CDR3 nucleotides read TGTGCCAGCGCATCTAAGGCGGGGTCCTACGAGCAGTACTTC. The encoded protein is CASASKAGSYEQYF. Full variable domain (missing parts from reference TRBV19 and TRBJ2-7): DGGITQSPKYLFRKEGQNVTLSCEQNLNHDAMYWYRQDPGQGLRLIYYSQIVNDFQKGDIAEGYSVSREKKESFPLTVTSAQKNPTAFYLCASASKAGSYEQYFGPGTRLTVT.

This clone appeared a single time. The chain joins TRBV30 to TRBJ1-2; TRBD1 agrees at 9 bases. The CDR3 loop spans 14 amino acids. Trimming cost V 1 base and J 7 bases; bases outside gene matches: 7. The germline V gene has CDR1 GTSNPN and CDR2 SVGIG (reference sequence). CDR3 region: CAWSADRGIGGYTF. CDR3 nucleotides: TGTGCCTGGAGTGCGGACAGGGGAATAGGTGGCTACACCTTC.

This clone was seen only once. The rearrangement uses TRBV18 and TRBJ1-2; 8 bases match TRBD1. Germline V gene data show CDR1 as KGHSH and CDR2 as LQKENI. The CDR3 sequence is 13 residues long. V lost 3 bases and J lost 8; bases outside the gene matches: 5. The CDR3 DNA reads as TGTGCCAGCTCACCGGGACAGGAGCAGGGCTACACCTTC. Translating gives CASSPGQEQGYTF.

This sequence joins TRBV29-1 and TRBJ2-1; D is uncertain. V was clipped by 6 bases and J by 5 bases, with 17 bases between them. CDR3 length: 14 residues. Looked up from germline, CDR1 is SQVTM and CDR2 is ANQGSEA. CDR3 protein: CSVRSGIPHNEQFF. DNA of the CDR3: TGCAGCGTCCGATCTGGCATTCCGCACAATGAGCAGTTCTTC.

This rearrangement joins TRBV5-1 to TRBJ1-2; TRBD1 matches at 8 bases. CDR3 length: 14 amino acids. From germline, CDR1 is SGHRS and CDR2 YFSETQ. V lost 7 bases and J lost 2; bases outside the gene matches: 7. The CDR3, as DNA: TGCGCCAGCGGACTCCAGGGGGCCAACTATGGCTACACCTTC. It encodes CASGLQGANYGYTF.

J is TRBJ1-5 and V is TRBV27; TRBD1 matches 7 bases. J lost 5 bases, V lost 6 bases, and 10 bases had no gene match. Per germline, CDR1 MNHEY and CDR2 SMNVEV (reference sequence). CDR3 length: 15 residues. Here the CDR3 reads CASRGISTGDQPQHF. CDR3 coding DNA: TGTGCCAGCAGGGGGATAAGTACAGGGGATCAGCCCCAGCATTTT.

Only one count was recorded for this clone. This chain links TRBV7-8 with TRBJ2-3; 8 nucleotides agree with TRBD2. In germline, CDR1 is SGHVS, CDR2 FQNEAQ. The CDR3 is 16 residues long. The trim removed 5 bases at V and 2 bases at J, leaving 9 bases unmatched. CDR3 coding DNA: TGTGCCAGCAGCCCTTTAGCGGGGAAGAACACAGATACGCAGTATTTT. Its protein is CASSPLAGKNTDTQYF. The full variable domain, with the rest looked up from reference TRBV7-8 and TRBJ2-3, is GAGVSQSPRYKVAKRGQDVALRCDPISGHVSLFWYQQALGQGPEFLTYFQNEAQLDKSGLPSDRFFAERPEGSVSTLKIQRTQQEDSAVYLCASSPLAGKNTDTQYFGPGTRLTVL.

This chain joins TRBV5-1 and TRBJ1-4; 8 nucleotides align to TRBD1. Germline V gene data show CDR1 as SGHRS and CDR2 as YFSETQ. With 0 bases clipped from V and 4 bases from J, the junction kept 2 bases outside the gene matches. The CDR3 length is 15 residues. For the CDR3, the DNA is TGCGCCAGCAGCTTGGATGGACAGGGTAATGAAAAACTGTTTTTT. Residues: CASSLDGQGNEKLFF.

The V gene is TRBV5-1, the J gene TRBJ1-4; D remains unclear. V was cut by 6 bases and J by 4 bases, with 10 bases left in between. Germline CDR1 SGHRS, CDR2 YFSETQ. This CDR3 has 13 residues. CDR3 residues: CASKGEGNEKLFF. CDR3 bases: TGCGCCAGCAAGGGAGAAGGTAATGAAAAACTGTTTTTT.

The chain couples TRBV6-6 to TRBJ1-1; the D gene is possibly TRBD1 (6 bases). The CDR3 sequence is 14 residues long. Trimming took 1 base from V and 1 from J, leaving 7 bases between them. CDR1 is MNHNY, CDR2 SVGAGI, per germline (reference sequence). DNA of the CDR3: TGTGCCAGCAGTTACTTGGGACAGAACACTGAAGCTTTCTTT. Encoded protein: CASSYLGQNTEAFF.

V usage is TRBV18 and J usage is TRBJ1-6; D ambiguous. Germline lookup yields CDR1 KGHSH and CDR2 LQKENI. Between the trimmed V and J ends, which lost 4 bases and 8 bases, there was a span of 12 bases. CDR3 size: 14 residues. CDR3 in amino acids: CASSLSTGDSPLHF. As DNA, the CDR3 is TGTGCCAGCTCACTGTCTACGGGAGATTCACCCCTCCACTTT.